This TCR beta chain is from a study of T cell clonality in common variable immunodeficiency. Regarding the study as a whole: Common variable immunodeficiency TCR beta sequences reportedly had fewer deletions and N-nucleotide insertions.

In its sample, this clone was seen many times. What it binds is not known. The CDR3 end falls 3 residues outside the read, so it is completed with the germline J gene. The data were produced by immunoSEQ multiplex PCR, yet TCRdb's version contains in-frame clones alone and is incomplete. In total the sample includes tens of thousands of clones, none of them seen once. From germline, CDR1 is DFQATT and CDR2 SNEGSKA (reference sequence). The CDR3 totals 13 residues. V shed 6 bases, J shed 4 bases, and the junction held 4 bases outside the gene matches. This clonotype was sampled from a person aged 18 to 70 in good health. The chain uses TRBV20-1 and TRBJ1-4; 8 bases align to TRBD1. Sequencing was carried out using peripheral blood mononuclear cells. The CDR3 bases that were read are TGCAGTGCCGGAGACAGGGGTAATGAAAAA. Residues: CSAGDRGNEK. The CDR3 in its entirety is CSAGDRGNEKLFF.